These 8 T cell receptor beta chains were sequenced from one sample in a study of control samples from healthy donors and cancer patients (TCRdb year 2020). Library preparation employed the immunoSEQ multiplex PCR assay. This is the immuneACCESS table as TCRdb keeps it, with only in-frame sequences that have V and J called. A part of the clones is gone; compared with another copy, unresolved V genes explain less than half, and the rest is unexplained. For this sample there are some 80,000 clones; under 90% appear just once. Jointly, the top ten make up 5.5% of the sample. The sequenced sample consisted of blood. Source of these receptors: a man aged 50 or older in good health.

This clone has just one count. V is TRBV2 and J is TRBJ2-2; D is perhaps TRBD1 or TRBD2 (7 bases each). Trimming removed 6 bases from V and 5 bases from J, with 16 bases in between. This CDR3 has 15 amino acids. Looked up from germline, CDR1 is SNHLY and CDR2 is FYNNEI. CDR3 residues: CASRPIRGGTGELFF. The CDR3 coding sequence is TGTGCCAGCAGGCCAATCAGGGGGGGGACCGGGGAGCTGTTTTTT.

This chain's CDR3 is CASSSVSYNSPLHF. CDR3 in DNA: TGTGCCAGCTCTTCGGTCTCCTATAATTCACCCCTCCACTTT. The chain links TRBV7-8 to TRBJ1-6; D gene ambiguous. The germline gives CDR1 SGHVS, CDR2 FQNEAQ. Trimming cost V 8 bases and J 0 bases, with 8 bases left between them. CDR3 length equals 14 residues.

This clone rates as medium-sized (0.01 to 0.1%). The chain links TRBV19 to TRBJ2-7, with D tentatively TRBD1 (5 bases). The germline V and J ends were trimmed by 4 bases and 2 bases, with 12 bases remaining between them. Germline lookup yields CDR1 LNHDA and CDR2 SQIVND (reference sequence). The CDR3 runs to 14 residues. This CDR3 reads CASSTMDNTYEQYF. The CDR3 region has the DNA TGTGCCAGTAGTACAATGGACAACACCTACGAGCAGTACTTC. The full variable domain, in which reference TRBV19 and TRBJ2-7 provide the parts outside the CDR3, is DGGITQSPKYLFRKEGQNVTLSCEQNLNHDAMYWYRQDPGQGLRLIYYSQIVNDFQKGDIAEGYSVSREKKESFPLTVTSAQKNPTAFYLCASSTMDNTYEQYFGPGTRLTVT.

The J gene is TRBJ2-1, the V gene TRBV24-1; D unresolved. CDR1 is KGHDR, CDR2 SFDVKD, per germline. The length of the CDR3 is 15 residues. Trimming left V 3 bases short and J 7 bases short, with 15 bases between. CDR3 coding DNA: TGTGCCACCAGTGATAACACCCGTAAAATAAATGAGCAGTTCTTC. As protein: CATSDNTRKINEQFF.

The gene calls are TRBV5-1 and TRBJ2-2, with D maybe TRBD1 (5 bases). Trimming left V 3 bases short and J 6 bases short, with 12 bases between. Germline CDR1 is SGHRS and CDR2 is YFSETQ. The CDR3 consists of 14 residues. The CDR3 bases are TGCGCCAGCAGCTCCCAAGTGGGGCCCGGGGAGCTGTTTTTT. Protein sequence: CASSSQVGPGELFF.

The CDR3 sequence is CASSRQGAGNTIYF. CDR3 DNA: TGTGCCAGCAGTCGACAGGGGGCTGGAAACACCATATATTTT. This chain joins TRBV7-9 and TRBJ1-3; 9 bases fit TRBD1. The germline V gene has CDR1 SEHNR and CDR2 FQNEAQ (reference sequence). V shed 6 bases and J 2 bases; nucleotides not matched to a gene: 2. CDR3 size: 14 residues.

The sample holds a few counts of this clone. This rearrangement joins TRBV27 to TRBJ1-1; the D is unclear. The CDR3 sequence is 16 residues long. Trimming pared 0 bases from V and 1 base from J, leaving 12 bases between. Germline-derived CDR1 and CDR2 are MNHEY and SMNVEV (reference sequence). The CDR3 sequence: CASSLSINTPNTEAFF. The DNA of the CDR3 is TGTGCCAGCAGTTTATCGATAAACACGCCGAACACTGAAGCTTTCTTT.

V and J are TRBV6-2 or TRBV6-3 and TRBJ1-5; TRBD1 is a possible D gene (6 bases). The CDR3 sequence is 14 residues long. The V gene's germline CDR1 is MNHEY and CDR2 SVGEGT. V was trimmed by 5 bases and J by 3 bases, leaving 11 bases between them. CDR3 coding DNA: TGTGCCAGCAGTCTCGACAGGCTCAATCAGCCCCAGCATTTT. Translation: CASSLDRLNQPQHF.